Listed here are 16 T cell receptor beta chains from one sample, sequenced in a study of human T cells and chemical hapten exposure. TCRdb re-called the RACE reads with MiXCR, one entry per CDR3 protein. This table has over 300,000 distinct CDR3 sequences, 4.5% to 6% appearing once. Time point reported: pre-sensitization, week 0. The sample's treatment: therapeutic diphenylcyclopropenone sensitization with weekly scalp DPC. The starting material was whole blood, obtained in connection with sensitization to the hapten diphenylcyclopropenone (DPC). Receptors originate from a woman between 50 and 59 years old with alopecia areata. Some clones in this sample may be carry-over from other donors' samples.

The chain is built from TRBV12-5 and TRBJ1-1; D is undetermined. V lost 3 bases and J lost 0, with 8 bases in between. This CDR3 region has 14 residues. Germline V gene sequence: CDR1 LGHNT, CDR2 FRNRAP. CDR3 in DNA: TGTGCTAGTGGTTTTGGGCTCATGAACACTGAAGCTTTCTTT. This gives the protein CASGFGLMNTEAFF.

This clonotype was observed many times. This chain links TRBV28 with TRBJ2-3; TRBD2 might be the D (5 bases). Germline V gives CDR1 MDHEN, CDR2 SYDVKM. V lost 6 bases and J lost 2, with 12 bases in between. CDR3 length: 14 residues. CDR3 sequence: CASSPPSTTDTQYF. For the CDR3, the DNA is TGTGCCAGCAGCCCTCCTAGCACCACAGATACGCAGTATTTT.

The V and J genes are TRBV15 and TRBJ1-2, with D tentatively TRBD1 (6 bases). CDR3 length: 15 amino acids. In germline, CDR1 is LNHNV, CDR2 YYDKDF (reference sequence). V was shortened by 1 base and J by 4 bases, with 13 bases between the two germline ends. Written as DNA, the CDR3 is TGTGCCACCAGCAGAGGGGGGCAGAATGTCTATGGCTACACCTTC. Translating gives CATSRGGQNVYGYTF.

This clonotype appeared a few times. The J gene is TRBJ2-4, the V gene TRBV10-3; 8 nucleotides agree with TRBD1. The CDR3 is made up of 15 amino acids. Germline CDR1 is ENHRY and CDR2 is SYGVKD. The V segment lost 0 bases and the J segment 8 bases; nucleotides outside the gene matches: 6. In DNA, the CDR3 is TGTGCCATCAGTGAGTCGGGATTACAGGGGGACATTCAGTACTTC. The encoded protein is CAISESGLQGDIQYF.

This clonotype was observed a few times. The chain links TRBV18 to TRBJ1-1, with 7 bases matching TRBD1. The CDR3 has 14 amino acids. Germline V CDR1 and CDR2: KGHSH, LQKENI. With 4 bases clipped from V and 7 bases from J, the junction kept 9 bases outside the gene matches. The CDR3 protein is CASSHSGTDYEAFF. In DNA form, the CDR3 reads TGTGCCAGCTCACACTCCGGGACAGACTATGAAGCTTTCTTT.

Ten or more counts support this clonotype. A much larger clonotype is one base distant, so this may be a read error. The DNA for the CDR3 is TGTGCCAGCAGTTGGTCGGGCGAGCAGTACTTC. Protein sequence: CASSWSGEQYF. The chain joins TRBV12-3 or TRBV12-4 to TRBJ2-7; D unresolved. CDR3 length: 11 amino acids. With 4 bases removed from V and 6 bases from J, the gap between germline ends came to 7 bases.

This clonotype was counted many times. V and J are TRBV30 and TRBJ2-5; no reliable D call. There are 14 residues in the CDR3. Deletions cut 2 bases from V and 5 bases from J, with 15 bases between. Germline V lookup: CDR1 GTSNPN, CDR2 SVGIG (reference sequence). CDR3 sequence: CAWSKAQTQETQYF. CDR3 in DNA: TGTGCCTGGAGTAAGGCACAGACCCAGGAGACCCAGTACTTC.

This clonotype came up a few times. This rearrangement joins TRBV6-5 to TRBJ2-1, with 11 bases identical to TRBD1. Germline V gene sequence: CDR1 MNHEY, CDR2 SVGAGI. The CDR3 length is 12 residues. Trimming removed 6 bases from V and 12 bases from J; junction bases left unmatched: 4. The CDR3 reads CASSPGTGGQFF. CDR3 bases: TGTGCCAGCAGCCCTGGGACAGGGGGGCAGTTCTTC.

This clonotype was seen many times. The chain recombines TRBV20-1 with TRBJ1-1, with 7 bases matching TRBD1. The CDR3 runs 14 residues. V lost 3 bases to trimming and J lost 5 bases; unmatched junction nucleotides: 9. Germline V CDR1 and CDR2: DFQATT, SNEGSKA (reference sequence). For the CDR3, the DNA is TGCAGTGCTAGTCATTGGGACAGTGGGACTGAAGCTTTCTTT. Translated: CSASHWDSGTEAFF.

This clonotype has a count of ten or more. The CDR3 region is CASSLESGPNEQFF. In DNA form, the CDR3 reads TGTGCCAGCAGCTTAGAGTCCGGCCCCAATGAGCAGTTCTTC. The chain recombines TRBV11-2 with TRBJ2-1, with D uncertain. The CDR3 has 14 residues. Between the trimmed V and J ends, which lost 0 bases and 6 bases, there was a span of 9 bases. Germline V gene sequence: CDR1 SGHAT, CDR2 FQNNGV. The full variable domain, completed using reference TRBV11-2 and TRBJ2-1, is EAGVAQSPRYKIIEKRQSVAFWCNPISGHATLYWYQQILGQGPKLLIQFQNNGVVDDSQLPKDRFSAERLKGVDSTLKIQPAKLEDSAVYLCASSLESGPNEQFFGPGTRLTVL.

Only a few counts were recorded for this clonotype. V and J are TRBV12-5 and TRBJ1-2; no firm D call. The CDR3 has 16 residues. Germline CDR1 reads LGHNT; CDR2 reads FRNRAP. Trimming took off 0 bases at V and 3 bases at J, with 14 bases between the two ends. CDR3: CASGLVPRTTDYGYTF. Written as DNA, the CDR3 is TGTGCTAGTGGTTTGGTACCGAGAACAACGGACTATGGCTACACCTTC.

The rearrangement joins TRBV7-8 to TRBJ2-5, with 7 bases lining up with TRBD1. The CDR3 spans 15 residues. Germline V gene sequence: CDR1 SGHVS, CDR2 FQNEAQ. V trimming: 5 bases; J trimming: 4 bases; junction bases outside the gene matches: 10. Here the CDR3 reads CASSVNRGPRETQYF. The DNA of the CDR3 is TGTGCCAGCAGCGTCAACAGGGGCCCCCGAGAGACCCAGTACTTC.

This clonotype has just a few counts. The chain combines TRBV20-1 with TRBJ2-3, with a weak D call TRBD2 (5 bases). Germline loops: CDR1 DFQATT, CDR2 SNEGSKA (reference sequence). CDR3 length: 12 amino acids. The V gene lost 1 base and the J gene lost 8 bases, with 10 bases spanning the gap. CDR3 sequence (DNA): TGCAGTGCTAGAGCGGGCGGAGGTACGCAGTATTTT. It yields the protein CSARAGGGTQYF.

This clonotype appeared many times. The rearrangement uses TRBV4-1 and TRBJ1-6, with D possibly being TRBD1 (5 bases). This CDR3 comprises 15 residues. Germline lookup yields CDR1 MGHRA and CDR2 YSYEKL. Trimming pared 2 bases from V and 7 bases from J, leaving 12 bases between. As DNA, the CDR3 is TGCGCCAGCAGCCAATTAGGGGCTCTCAATTCACCCCTCCACTTT. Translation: CASSQLGALNSPLHF.

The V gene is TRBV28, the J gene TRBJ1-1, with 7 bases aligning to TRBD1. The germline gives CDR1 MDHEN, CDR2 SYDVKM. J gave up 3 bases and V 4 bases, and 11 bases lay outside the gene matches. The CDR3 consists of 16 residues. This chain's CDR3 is CASSSTGTVEDTEAFF. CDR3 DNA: TGTGCCAGCAGTTCCACCGGGACAGTGGAGGACACTGAAGCTTTCTTT.

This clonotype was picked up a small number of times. The CDR3 loop is CASSARGSSYEQYF. CDR3 sequence (DNA): TGCGCCAGCAGTGCCCGCGGCAGCTCCTACGAGCAGTACTTC. V usage is TRBV5-1 and J usage is TRBJ2-7; D is unclear. The V and J ends lost 5 bases and 0 bases respectively, with 12 bases between them. The CDR3 contains 14 residues. CDR1 is SGHRS, CDR2 YFSETQ, per germline.